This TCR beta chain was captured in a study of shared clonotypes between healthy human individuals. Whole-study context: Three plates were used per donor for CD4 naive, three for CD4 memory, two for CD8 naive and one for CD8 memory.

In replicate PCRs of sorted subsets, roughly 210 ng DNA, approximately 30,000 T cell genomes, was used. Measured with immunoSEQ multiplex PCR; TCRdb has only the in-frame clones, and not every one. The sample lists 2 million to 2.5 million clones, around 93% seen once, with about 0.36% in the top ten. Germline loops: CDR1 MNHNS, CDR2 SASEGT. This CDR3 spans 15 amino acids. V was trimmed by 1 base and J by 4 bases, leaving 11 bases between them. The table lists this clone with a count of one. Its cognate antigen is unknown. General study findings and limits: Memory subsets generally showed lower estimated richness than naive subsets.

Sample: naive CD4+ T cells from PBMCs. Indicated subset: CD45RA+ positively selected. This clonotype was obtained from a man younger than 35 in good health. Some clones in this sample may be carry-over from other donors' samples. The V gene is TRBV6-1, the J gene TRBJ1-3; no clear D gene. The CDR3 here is CASSEDRLRGNTIYF. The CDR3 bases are TGTGCCAGCAGTGAAGACAGACTTCGGGGAAACACCATATATTTT.